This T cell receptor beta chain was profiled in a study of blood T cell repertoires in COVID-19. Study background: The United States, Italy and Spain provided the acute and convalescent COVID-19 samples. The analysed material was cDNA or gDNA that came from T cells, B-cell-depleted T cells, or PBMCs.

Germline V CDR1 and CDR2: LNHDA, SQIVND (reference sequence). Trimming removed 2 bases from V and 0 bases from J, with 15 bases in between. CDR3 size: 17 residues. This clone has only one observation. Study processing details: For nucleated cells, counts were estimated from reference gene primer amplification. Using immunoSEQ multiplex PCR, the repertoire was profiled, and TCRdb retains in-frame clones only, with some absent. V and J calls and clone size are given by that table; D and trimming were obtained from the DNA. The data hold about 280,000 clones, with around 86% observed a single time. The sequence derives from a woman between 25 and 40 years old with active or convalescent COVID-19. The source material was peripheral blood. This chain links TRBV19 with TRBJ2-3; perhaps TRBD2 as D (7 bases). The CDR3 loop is CASSIRGGRGSTDTQYF. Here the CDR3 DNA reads TGTGCCAGTAGTATAAGGGGGGGGAGAGGGAGCACAGATACGCAGTATTTT.